This is a list of T cell receptor beta chains from one sample in a study of cytomegalovirus exposure and HLA in healthy donors. Profiled with immunoSEQ multiplex PCR; TCRdb holds only in-frame clones, not every one. The table records about 190,000 clones, 70% to 75% of them present only once. Source material: PBMCs. These receptors were collected from a man aged 30 to 39 in good health and CMV-seropositive. Each CDR3 is given with its conserved first and last residue. D genes are given only for firm matches. Clone sizes are given selectively: once, few, many, or a class where the clone is expanded.

J gene	V gene	D gene	clone size	CDR3 protein	CDR3 DNA
TRBJ2-4	TRBV7-8	-	few	CASSLSDVAKNIQYF	TGTGCCAGCAGCTTATCAGATGTGGCCAAAAACATTCAGTACTTC
TRBJ2-7	TRBV2	-	-	CASSEMQGEQYF	TGTGCCAGCAGTGAAATGCAGGGTGAGCAGTACTTC
TRBJ2-7	TRBV20-1	-	-	CSAAIAEQYF	TGCAGTGCTGCAATAGCCGAGCAGTACTTC
TRBJ2-7	TRBV2	TRBD2	-	CAGSWGGTPSEQYF	TGTGCCGGCTCTTGGGGGGGGACCCCCAGCGAGCAGTACTTC
TRBJ2-1	TRBV5-1	TRBD2	-	CASSLAASGRALGEQFF	TGCGCCAGCAGCTTGGCCGCTAGCGGGAGGGCCCTCGGTGAGCAGTTCTTC
TRBJ1-5	TRBV19	-	few	CASGQNSNQPQHF	TGTGCCAGTGGACAAAACAGCAATCAGCCCCAGCATTTT
TRBJ1-2	TRBV7-2	TRBD1	-	CASSLAEGARQGYTF	TGTGCCAGCAGCTTAGCGGAGGGGGCCCGACAGGGCTACACCTTC
TRBJ2-3	TRBV6-6	TRBD1	-	CASRPGTGRTDTQYF	TGTGCCAGCAGACCCGGGACAGGGCGTACAGATACGCAGTATTTT
TRBJ1-5	TRBV5-1	-	-	CASSLDINQPQHF	TGCGCCAGCAGCTTGGACATCAATCAGCCCCAGCATTTT
TRBJ1-1	TRBV5-6	-	-	CASSLERMNTEAFF	TGTGCCAGCAGCTTGGAGCGGATGAACACTGAAGCTTTCTTT
TRBJ1-2	TRBV30	-	-	CAWIPGEVARFFYGYTF	TGTGCCTGGATCCCCGGAGAGGTTGCACGCTTTTTCTATGGCTACACCTTC
TRBJ1-1	TRBV5-1	-	-	CASSSRTADTEAFF	TGCGCCAGCAGCTCTAGGACAGCGGACACTGAAGCTTTCTTT
TRBJ2-7	TRBV7-2	-	-	CASSLEIQSYEQYF	TGTGCCAGCAGCTTGGAAATACAGTCCTACGAGCAGTACTTC
TRBJ2-2	TRBV4-3	TRBD2	once	CASSQGSSGGVNTGELFF	TGCGCCAGCAGCCAAGGTAGTAGCGGGGGGGTGAACACCGGGGAGCTGTTTTTT
TRBJ2-3	TRBV4-2	TRBD2	-	CASSLVPTSGSTDTQYF	TGTGCCAGCAGCCTCGTACCCACTAGCGGTAGCACAGATACGCAGTATTTT
TRBJ2-1	TRBV7-3	TRBD2	-	CASSTTSGLSYNEQFF	TGTGCCAGCAGCACGACTAGCGGCCTCTCCTACAATGAGCAGTTCTTC
TRBJ1-3	TRBV7-2	TRBD1	-	CASSPGVGDSSGNTIYF	TGTGCCAGCAGCCCCGGGGTCGGGGACAGCTCTGGAAACACCATATATTTT
TRBJ2-2	TRBV4-2	TRBD2	-	CASSRTSGGELFF	TGTGCCAGCAGCCGTACTAGCGGGGGGGAGCTGTTTTTT
TRBJ2-7	TRBV13	TRBD2	-	CASSHGTSGRFYEQYF	TGTGCCAGCAGCCATGGGACTAGCGGGAGGTTTTACGAGCAGTACTTC
TRBJ2-7	TRBV7-8	-	-	CASSLVSIKLTYEQYF	TGTGCCAGCAGCTTAGTGTCCATTAAACTCACCTACGAGCAGTACTTC
TRBJ2-7	TRBV28	-	-	CASSLTNEQYF	TGTGCCAGCAGTTTGACTAACGAGCAGTACTTC
TRBJ1-2	TRBV28	TRBD1	once	CASSFQGGGYGYTF	TGTGCCAGCAGTTTCCAGGGGGGTGGCTATGGCTACACCTTC
TRBJ1-1	TRBV7-2	-	-	CASSLVSEYIF	TGTGCCAGCAGCTTAGTTAGCGAGTACATCTTT
TRBJ2-6	TRBV10-3	TRBD1	-	CAISQGGAGANVLTF	TGTGCCATCAGTCAAGGGGGCGCTGGGGCCAACGTCCTGACTTTC
TRBJ1-2	TRBV6-6	TRBD1	-	CASREGTGHYGYTF	TGTGCCAGCAGGGAGGGGACAGGCCACTATGGCTACACCTTC
TRBJ1-5	TRBV2	-	-	CASSGGGNQPQHF	TGTGCCAGCAGTGGGGGGGGGAATCAGCCCCAGCATTTT
TRBJ1-2	TRBV7-9	-	-	CASSLAREFYGYTF	TGTGCCAGCAGCTTAGCGCGAGAATTCTATGGCTACACCTTC
TRBJ1-2	TRBV27	TRBD1	once	CASSRDSSYGYTF	TGTGCCAGCAGTCGGGACAGTTCCTATGGCTACACCTTC
TRBJ2-7	TRBV15	-	few	CATSRDRETRGRSYEQYF	TGTGCCACCAGCAGAGATCGGGAGACACGGGGGAGGTCCTACGAGCAGTACTTC
TRBJ1-1	TRBV10-3	-	few	CAISEAGKDEAFF	TGTGCCATCAGTGAGGCGGGAAAGGATGAAGCTTTCTTT
TRBJ2-1	TRBV15	-	few	CATSEEVQSSYNEQFF	TGTGCCACCAGCGAGGAGGTTCAAAGCTCCTACAATGAGCAGTTCTTC
TRBJ2-3	TRBV5-6	TRBD2	-	CASSLTSGTSVDTQCF	TGTGCCAGCAGCCTAACCTCCGGGACTAGCGTAGATACGCAGTGTTTT
TRBJ2-5	TRBV19	TRBD2	-	CASSPLAGAQETQYF	TGTGCCAGTAGTCCCTTAGCGGGAGCTCAGGAGACCCAGTACTTC
TRBJ2-5	TRBV6-5	-	-	CASSYVRGGTQYF	TGTGCCAGCAGTTACGTCCGTGGCGGGACCCAGTACTTC
TRBJ2-1	TRBV19	TRBD1	-	CASIQGTGSYNEQFF	TGTGCCAGTATTCAAGGGACAGGGTCCTACAATGAGCAGTTCTTC
TRBJ2-7	TRBV30	-	-	CAWSEGSTYEQYF	TGTGCCTGGAGTGAGGGGTCGACCTACGAGCAGTACTTC
TRBJ2-2	TRBV29-1	-	-	CSVPGRSTGELFF	TGCAGCGTCCCGGGGAGGAGCACCGGGGAGCTGTTTTTT
TRBJ1-2	TRBV5-6	TRBD1	few	CASSYRQGGYTF	TGTGCCAGCAGTTATAGACAGGGTGGCTACACCTTC
TRBJ1-4	TRBV19	-	few	CASSMGSLAPTRDEKLFF	TGTGCCAGTAGTATGGGTTCCCTCGCACCTACCCGGGATGAAAAACTGTTTTTT
TRBJ2-7	TRBV5-6	TRBD2	-	CASRGASGAYEQYF	TGTGCCAGCAGAGGAGCTAGCGGAGCCTACGAGCAGTACTTC
TRBJ2-7	TRBV7-9	TRBD2	-	CASSYRIGTSGSFGEQYF	TGTGCCAGCAGCTATAGGATCGGGACTAGCGGGAGTTTCGGCGAGCAGTACTTC
TRBJ1-1	TRBV7-9	TRBD1	once	CASRRQGIAEAFF	TGTGCCAGCAGGCGACAGGGCATTGCTGAAGCTTTCTTT
TRBJ1-4	TRBV9	-	-	CASSVGEGGEKLFF	TGTGCCAGCAGCGTTGGCGAGGGAGGCGAAAAACTGTTTTTT
TRBJ2-7	TRBV5-1	-	-	CASSLSPGPYEQYF	TGCGCCAGCAGCTTGTCCCCCGGTCCCTACGAGCAGTACTTC
TRBJ2-1	TRBV29-1	-	-	CSVAMYRDNEQFF	TGCAGCGTTGCGATGTACCGCGACAATGAGCAGTTCTTC
TRBJ2-1	TRBV29-1	-	-	CSVDDGYNEQFF	TGCAGCGTTGACGACGGGTACAATGAGCAGTTCTTC
TRBJ1-3	TRBV5-4	TRBD1	-	CASSLTGGIGNTIYF	TGTGCCAGCAGCTTGACAGGGGGAATAGGAAACACCATATATTTT
TRBJ2-5	TRBV18	-	-	CASSPRMGSEETQYF	TGTGCCAGCTCACCAAGAATGGGGAGTGAAGAGACCCAGTACTTC
TRBJ1-1	TRBV7-9	-	-	CASSLGLGVNTEAFF	TGTGCCAGCAGCTTAGGTCTGGGCGTGAACACTGAAGCTTTCTTT
TRBJ1-5	TRBV7-2	-	-	CASSLGSLEGQPQHF	TGTGCCAGCAGCTTAGGGTCCCTAGAGGGTCAGCCCCAGCATTTT
TRBJ2-3	TRBV5-1	-	-	CASSLGQGSSTDTQYF	TGCGCCAGCAGCTTGGGGCAGGGCTCTAGCACAGATACGCAGTATTTT
TRBJ1-1	TRBV4-3	-	few	CASSKGGYNTEAFF	TGCGCCAGCAGCAAGGGAGGGTATAACACTGAAGCTTTCTTT